The clone carrying this T cell receptor beta chain was seen a few times. The antigen remains unidentified. This specimen belongs to a study of OX40 agonist ivuxolimab in advanced cancers. Study at large: With ivuxolimab, an agonistic anti-OX40 (CD134) antibody, patients were treated. Study results and limitations: What antigens the expanded peripheral T cells recognized was never established. On average, CD8+ T cells showed a greater number of expanded clones than CD4+.

The V gene lost 0 bases and the J gene lost 0 bases, with 7 bases spanning the gap. Germline loops: CDR1 MNHEY, CDR2 SMNVEV (reference sequence). The CDR3 runs 15 residues. Sequenced by immunoSEQ multiplex PCR; TCRdb stores in-frame clones only, minus some. The sample consists of some 76,000 clones, roughly 86% of them appearing once. Blood specimens came from baseline, cycle 4 day 1, and cycle 7 day 1. Sequenced here: CD4+ or CD8+ T cells sorted from blood, sampled in a trial of the OX40 agonist ivuxolimab. The rearrangement uses TRBV27 and TRBJ2-3; D is unclear. The origin of this receptor is an adult with an advanced solid tumor such as melanoma, head and neck, liver or kidney cancer. CDR3 nucleotides: TGTGCCAGCAGTTTATCAACCCTGAGCACAGATACGCAGTATTTT. As protein: CASSLSTLSTDTQYF.